One T cell receptor beta chain is described in this entry. The source of the sample is a study of blood T cell repertoires in COVID-19. Generated by immunoSEQ multiplex PCR, the TCRdb table keeps only in-frame clones and is missing some. In the table there are about 130,000 clones, 75% to 90% of which are singletons. The cohort comprised adults aged about 18 to 100 years residing in approximately 25 US areas. Sequencing was performed on PBMCs or T cells enriched from blood (not recorded which). The TCR sequence derives from a woman in her forties or fifties who had recovered from COVID-19.

CDR3: CASSVGQGGSYNEQFF. Here the CDR3 DNA reads TGCGCCAGCAGCGTAGGACAGGGGGGATCCTACAATGAGCAGTTCTTC. The chain has TRBV5-1 and TRBJ2-1; the match to TRBD1 covers 10 bases. CDR1 and CDR2 (germline): SGHRS, YFSETQ. Germline trimming cut 4 bases from V and 1 base from J; bases unmatched to any gene: 5. The CDR3 contains 16 residues.